A single sample gave rise to the 17 T cell receptor beta chains below, sequenced in a study of blood T cell repertoires in COVID-19. Libraries were prepared by immunoSEQ multiplex PCR; TCRdb keeps only in-frame clonotypes and omits some of them. The sample lists roughly 380,000 clones; roughly four fifths were seen once. Material: peripheral blood. Receptors originate from a human donor with acute or convalescent COVID-19. The donor label of this sample is uncertain.

The gene calls are TRBV5-1 and TRBJ1-6; no clear D gene. CDR1 is SGHRS, CDR2 YFSETQ, per germline. Trimming stripped 2 bases from V and 5 bases from J, with 8 bases between. This CDR3 is 14 amino acids long. The CDR3 sequence is CASSFGRDNSPLHF. CDR3 in DNA: TGCGCCAGCAGCTTCGGTCGGGATAATTCACCCCTCCACTTT.

In its sample, this clone was seen once. The rearrangement uses TRBV7-8 and TRBJ2-7; D is undetermined. There are 16 residues in the CDR3. Trimming took 2 bases from V and 5 from J, leaving 19 bases between them. Germline loops: CDR1 SGHVS, CDR2 FQNEAQ. The CDR3 sequence is CASSLFGRGLEDEQYF. The CDR3 DNA sequence: TGTGCCAGCAGCTTATTCGGTCGCGGATTAGAGGACGAGCAGTACTTC.

V usage is TRBV28 and J usage is TRBJ2-5; no reliable D call. Trimming took 2 bases from V and 5 from J, leaving 6 bases between them. The CDR3 has 12 amino acids. The V gene's germline CDR1 is MDHEN and CDR2 SYDVKM. CDR3 protein: CASSLMRETQYF. For the CDR3, the DNA is TGTGCCAGCAGTTTAATGCGGGAGACCCAGTACTTC.

The chain recombines TRBV6-6 with TRBJ1-2; possible D gene TRBD1, 5 bases. CDR1 MNHNY and CDR2 SVGAGI come from the germline V gene (reference sequence). The CDR3 contains 13 residues. The V end lost 8 bases, the J end lost 2 bases, and 12 bases lay between the germline ends. CDR3 in DNA: TGTGCCAGCGGGCGGGACGGAAACTATGGCTACACCTTC. Protein: CASGRDGNYGYTF.

The V call is TRBV7-9, the J call TRBJ2-3, with 14 bases lining up with TRBD2. Germline CDR1 SEHNR, CDR2 FQNEAQ (reference sequence). The CDR3 has 19 residues. Germline trimming cut 5 bases from V and 3 bases from J; bases unmatched to any gene: 13. The CDR3 DNA follows: TGTGCCAGCAGCACCGGACTAGCGGGGGGCTCTCTTTTGACAGATACGCAGTATTTT. Protein sequence: CASSTGLAGGSLLTDTQYF.

V and J are TRBV3-1 (or the pseudogene TRBV3-2) and TRBJ2-1; D is possibly TRBD2 (5 bases). CDR1 is LGHDT, CDR2 YNNKEL, per germline (reference sequence). V dropped 3 bases and J dropped 10 bases, with 10 bases sitting between them. This CDR3 comprises 12 residues. DNA for the CDR3: TGTGCCAGCAGCCACCAGCGGACCGAGCAGTTCTTC. This translates into CASSHQRTEQFF.

CDR3 sequence reads: CAWKNRVDDEAFF. CDR3 in DNA: TGTGCCTGGAAGAACAGGGTCGATGATGAAGCTTTCTTT. The chain uses TRBV30 and TRBJ1-1; TRBD1 might be the D (6 bases). The CDR3 runs 13 residues. V was clipped by 4 bases and J by 7 bases, with 16 bases between them. The germline gives CDR1 GTSNPN, CDR2 SVGIG (reference sequence).

The chain has TRBV18 and TRBJ1-2; 9 bases agree with TRBD1. The V gene's germline CDR1 is KGHSH and CDR2 LQKENI. The CDR3 is made up of 14 amino acids. Unmatched junction bases numbered 9, after V lost 6 bases and J lost 7 bases. DNA for the CDR3: TGTGCCAGCTCCCCGGACAGGGGTATATCTGGCTACACCTTC. Translation gives CASSPDRGISGYTF.

CDR3 in DNA: TGTGCCACCAGTGACGGGGACACCTCCTCCTACGAGCAGTACTTC. It yields the protein CATSDGDTSSYEQYF. The V gene is TRBV24-1, the J gene TRBJ2-7; D possibly corresponds to TRBD1 (6 bases). This CDR3 has 15 amino acids. CDR1 is KGHDR, CDR2 SFDVKD, per germline. Trimming shortened V by 4 bases and J by 0 bases, and 12 bases separated the two germline ends.

The V gene is TRBV13, the J gene TRBJ1-1; tentative D call: TRBD1 (6 bases). The CDR3 has 14 amino acids. Trimming took 7 bases from V and 1 from J, leaving 13 bases between them. Germline-derived CDR1 and CDR2 are PRHDT and FYEKMQ (reference sequence). The CDR3 DNA is TGTGCCAGCAACATTCAGGGGACGAACACTGAAGCTTTCTTT. Its protein is CASNIQGTNTEAFF.

The chain has TRBV29-1 and TRBJ2-1; 10 bases line up with TRBD2. CDR1 SQVTM and CDR2 ANQGSEA come from the germline V gene. The CDR3 has 13 amino acids. V gave up 7 bases and J gave up 6 bases; unmatched junction bases: 6. CDR3 loop: CSAASGSGNEQFF. The CDR3 DNA is TGCAGCGCCGCTAGCGGGAGCGGCAATGAGCAGTTCTTC.

The chain employs TRBV5-1 and TRBJ2-5, with a tentative D call TRBD2 (6 bases). There are 15 residues in the CDR3. Germline-derived CDR1 and CDR2 are SGHRS and YFSETQ. Trimming removed 0 bases from V and 4 bases from J, with 13 bases in between. In nucleotides, the CDR3 is TGCGCCAGCAGCTTGGACGCACGGCGGGGAGAGACCCAGTACTTC. Amino acid sequence: CASSLDARRGETQYF.

The chain has TRBV15 and TRBJ1-2; 7 nucleotides agree with TRBD1. The germline CDR1 and CDR2 sequences are LNHNV and YYDKDF (reference sequence). This CDR3 comprises 15 residues. The V gene end was trimmed by 0 bases and the J gene end by 7 bases; junction bases not matched to a gene: 8. The CDR3 nucleotides are TGTGCCACCAGCAGAGATGGCACAGGGGTGAGTGGCTACACCTTC. Protein sequence: CATSRDGTGVSGYTF.

This clone appeared a single time. The gene calls are TRBV5-1 and TRBJ2-5, with D perhaps TRBD2 (6 bases). Germline values: CDR1 SGHRS, CDR2 YFSETQ. The CDR3 consists of 14 residues. V lost 6 bases, J lost 4 bases, and 16 bases lay in between. The CDR3 DNA reads as TGCGCCAGCACGGATACGGGAGTGGGAGAGACCCAGTACTTC. Translation gives CASTDTGVGETQYF.

V usage is TRBV7-9 and J usage is TRBJ2-2, with TRBD1 identical over 7 bases. After removal of 6 bases from V and 2 bases from J, the junction contained 12 bases not matched to a gene. Germline values: CDR1 SEHNR, CDR2 FQNEAQ (reference sequence). The CDR3 is made up of 17 amino acids. The CDR3: CASSLITGTVNTGELFF. In DNA, the CDR3 is TGTGCCAGCAGTTTAATCACCGGGACAGTAAACACCGGGGAGCTGTTTTTT.

The V call is TRBV6-1, the J call TRBJ1-1, with a weak D call TRBD1 (5 bases). From germline, CDR1 is MNHNS and CDR2 SASEGT. The CDR3 consists of 16 residues. V was pared by 4 bases and J by 1 base, with 16 bases between. CDR3 nucleotide sequence: TGTGCCAGCAGTGGGGGACTAAACCGGGGGAACACTGAAGCTTTCTTT. As protein: CASSGGLNRGNTEAFF.

The CDR3 protein is CASSSPIGRRYEQYF. The CDR3 region has the DNA TGTGCCAGCAGCTCCCCCATAGGGAGGCGGTACGAGCAGTACTTC. J is TRBJ2-7 and V is TRBV5-6; tentatively, D is TRBD2 (6 bases). Trimming left V 3 bases short and J 4 bases short, with 17 bases between. The CDR3 sequence is 15 residues long. Germline lookup yields CDR1 SGHDT and CDR2 YYEEEE.